The source of this T cell receptor (beta chain) is a study of blood T cell repertoires in COVID-19. Study-level information: PBMCs, B-cell-depleted T cells, or T cells were the source of the cDNA or gDNA that made up the material.

During active infection, Seattle patients enrolled and were then monitored through disease. The germline CDR1 and CDR2 sequences are LGHDT and YNNKEL (reference sequence). This CDR3 region has 16 residues. The J segment lost 1 base and the V segment lost 3 bases, leaving 6 bases of the junction unmatched. Original data processing: Amplification from reference gene primers served as the basis for estimated nucleated cell counts. Some clones are missing from TCRdb's copy, which holds only in-frame ones; the method was immunoSEQ multiplex PCR. V and J calls and clone size are as listed in that table; D and trimming were resolved from the DNA. Of some 70,000 clones in the sample, 88% were seen once. This clone was seen a few times.

The material sequenced was peripheral blood. The sequence was collected from a woman in her sixties with COVID-19, enrolled during active disease. The chain has TRBV3-1 (or the pseudogene TRBV3-2) and TRBJ1-3, with 7 bases fitting TRBD1. The CDR3 coding sequence is TGTGCCAGCAGCCAGCACGCGACAGGGTCTGGAAACACCATATATTTT. It translates to CASSQHATGSGNTIYF.